What follows are 9 T cell receptor beta chains derived from one specimen sequenced in a study of OX40 agonist ivuxolimab in advanced cancers. Sequenced by immunoSEQ multiplex PCR; TCRdb stores in-frame clones only, minus some. This sample yields fewer than 25,000 clones, of which 75% to 90% are seen a single time; more than 20% belongs to the top ten. The specimen was CD4+ or CD8+ T cells sorted from blood, collected in a trial of the OX40 agonist ivuxolimab. All receptors come from an adult with an advanced solid tumor such as melanoma, head and neck, liver or kidney cancer.

This chain connects TRBV6-5 to TRBJ2-7; D remains unclear. The CDR3 sequence is 13 residues long. V was shortened by 2 bases and J by 3 bases, with 8 bases between the two germline ends. The germline V gene has CDR1 MNHEY and CDR2 SVGAGI. CDR3 in DNA: TGTGCCAGCAGTTACGGCGGCGACTACGAGCAGTACTTC. Its protein is CASSYGGDYEQYF.

The rearrangement links TRBV7-9 to TRBJ1-5, with 7 positions matching TRBD1. V lost 5 bases, J lost 4 bases, and 2 bases stayed unmatched. Germline loops: CDR1 SEHNR, CDR2 FQNEAQ (reference sequence). The CDR3 is 13 residues long. CDR3 bases: TGTGCCAGCAGCATGGGACAGAATCAGCCCCAGCATTTT. This encodes CASSMGQNQPQHF. The variable domain in full, with the rest retrieved from reference TRBV7-9 and TRBJ1-5, is DTGVSQNPRHKITKRGQNVTFRCDPISEHNRLYWYRQTLGQGPEFLTYFQNEAQLEKSRLLSDRFSAERPKGSFSTLEIQRTEQGDSAMYLCASSMGQNQPQHFGDGTRLSIL.

V usage is TRBV6-5 and J usage is TRBJ2-7; tentative D call: TRBD1 (7 bases). The V end was cut by 5 bases, the J end by 1 base, with 12 bases between. In germline, CDR1 is MNHEY, CDR2 SVGAGI. This CDR3 is built from 14 residues. The CDR3 DNA is TGTGCCAGCAGTAGGGCAGGGGGGTCCTACGAGCAGTACTTC. It is translated as CASSRAGGSYEQYF.

The V gene is TRBV29-1, the J gene TRBJ2-1, with TRBD2 matching over 14 bases. The V and J ends lost 5 bases and 0 bases, in that order; junction bases with no gene match: 18. The CDR3 covers 21 residues. Germline CDR1 and CDR2: SQVTM and ANQGSEA. CDR3 DNA: TGCAGCGTTCTCGGACTAGCGGGAGGTTCTAAGTTCAAGAGCTCCTACAATGAGCAGTTCTTC. Its protein is CSVLGLAGGSKFKSSYNEQFF.

Only one count was recorded for this clone. This sequence joins TRBV5-1 and TRBJ2-5; D is tentatively TRBD1 or TRBD2 (5 bases each). Germline CDR1 is SGHRS and CDR2 is YFSETQ. V shed 1 base and J shed 5 bases, with 6 bases lying between them. The CDR3 sequence is 12 residues long. The CDR3 is CASSLWGETQYF. CDR3 DNA sequence: TGCGCCAGCAGCTTGTGGGGGGAGACCCAGTACTTC.

V is TRBV5-1 and J is TRBJ2-7; TRBD2 matches 12 bases. Germline V gene data show CDR1 as SGHRS and CDR2 as YFSETQ. The CDR3 consists of 17 residues. J was trimmed by 0 bases and V by 0 bases; bases with no gene match: 4. In DNA form, the CDR3 reads TGCGCCAGCAGCTTGGGGACTAGCGGGGTCCTCTCCTACGAGCAGTACTTC. This encodes CASSLGTSGVLSYEQYF.

This CDR3 is CASSGQGGLDEQFF. CDR3 nucleotide sequence: TGTGCCAGCTCTGGACAGGGGGGTCTCGATGAGCAGTTCTTC. The chain couples TRBV18 to TRBJ2-1, with 10 bases matching TRBD1. J gave up 8 bases and V 6 bases, and 7 bases lay outside the gene matches. CDR1 and CDR2 from the germline V gene are KGHSH and LQKENI. The CDR3 is 14 amino acids.

The chain uses TRBV6-6 and TRBJ2-7; a weak D match, TRBD1 (5 bases). Looked up from germline, CDR1 is MNHNY and CDR2 is SVGAGI (reference sequence). Trimming removed 6 bases from V and 0 bases from J, with 6 bases in between. The CDR3 totals 12 residues. CDR3 sequence (DNA): TGTGCCAGCAGCGACAGCTCCTACGAGCAGTACTTC. This encodes CASSDSSYEQYF.

The rearrangement uses TRBV15 and TRBJ1-2; D is unresolved. Germline V CDR1 and CDR2: LNHNV, YYDKDF (reference sequence). V was cut by 3 bases and J by 2 bases, with 7 bases left in between. There are 13 residues in the CDR3. CDR3 coding DNA: TGTGCCACCAGCAGTAGGGCAAACTATGGCTACACCTTC. Its protein is CATSSRANYGYTF.